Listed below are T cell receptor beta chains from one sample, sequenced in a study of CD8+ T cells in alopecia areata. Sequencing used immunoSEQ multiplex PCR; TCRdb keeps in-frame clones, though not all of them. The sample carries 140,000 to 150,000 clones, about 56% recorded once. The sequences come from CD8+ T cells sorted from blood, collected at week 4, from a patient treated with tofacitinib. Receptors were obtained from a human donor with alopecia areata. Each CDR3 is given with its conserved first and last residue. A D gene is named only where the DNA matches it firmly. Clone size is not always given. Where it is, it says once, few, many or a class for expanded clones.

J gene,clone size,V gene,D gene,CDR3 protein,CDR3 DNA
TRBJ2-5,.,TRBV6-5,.,CASSYDAEETQYF,TGTGCCAGCAGTTACGACGCCGAGGAGACCCAGTACTTC
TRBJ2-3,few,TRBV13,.,CASSPTTDTQYF,TGTGCCAGCAGCCCCACTACAGATACGCAGTATTTT
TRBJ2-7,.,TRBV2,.,CASSEADPGGAYEQYF,TGTGCCAGCAGTGAAGCTGACCCTGGAGGTGCCTACGAGCAGTACTTC
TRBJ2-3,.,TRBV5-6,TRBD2,CASSWTSGGPDTQYF,TGTGCCAGCAGCTGGACTAGCGGGGGGCCGGATACGCAGTATTTT
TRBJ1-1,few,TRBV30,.,CAWSVGDTEAFF,TGTGCCTGGAGTGTGGGTGACACTGAAGCTTTCTTT
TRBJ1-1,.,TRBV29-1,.,CSVEGAGEAFF,TGCAGCGTTGAGGGGGCGGGTGAAGCTTTCTTT
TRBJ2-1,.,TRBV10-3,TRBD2,CAIRSSGRDEQFF,TGTGCCATCAGGAGTAGCGGGCGGGATGAGCAGTTCTTC
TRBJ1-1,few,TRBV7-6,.,CASRSQGTEAFF,TGTGCCAGCCGCTCACAAGGCACTGAAGCTTTCTTT
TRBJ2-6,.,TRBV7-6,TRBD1,CASSATGGAGANVLTF,TGTGCCAGCAGCGCCACAGGGGGCGCTGGGGCCAACGTCCTGACTTTC
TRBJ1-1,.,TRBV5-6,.,CASSLLGDSTEAFF,TGTGCCAGCAGCTTGCTAGGGGATTCGACTGAAGCTTTCTTT
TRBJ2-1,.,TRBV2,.,CASSDERPAYYNEQFF,TGTGCCAGCAGTGATGAGCGGCCGGCGTACTACAATGAGCAGTTCTTC
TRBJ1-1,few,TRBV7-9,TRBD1,CASSLLGQANTEAFF,TGTGCCAGCAGCTTACTAGGACAGGCTAACACTGAAGCTTTCTTT